The text below deals with one TCR beta chain. Its antigen is unknown. This specimen comes from a study of T-cell memory formation after mild COVID-19. Study in general: The two donors had largely donor-specific TCR clusters.

The CDR3 is 15 residues long. From germline, CDR1 is ENHRY and CDR2 SYGVKD. The ends were cut back, 10 bases at V and 5 bases at J, with 21 bases in the middle. Findings and caveats of the study: Some clones that responded turned up in pre-infection memory, which suggests that cross-reactive memory joined in.

Using constant-segment primers, 5'RACE produced TCR alpha and TCR beta cDNA libraries carrying sample barcodes and UMIs. TCRdb re-derived calls from the 5' RACE reads in MiXCR, one entry per CDR3 protein. Among 500,000 to 600,000 distinct CDR3 sequences listed, roughly 18% were seen once. The source material was PBMCs or a T cell subset sorted from them (not recorded which). J is TRBJ2-1 and V is TRBV10-3, with D possibly matching TRBD2 (7 bases). The receptor was derived from an adult woman who had mild COVID-19 (a few samples of this study predate the infection). Cell type and time point are not known. Written as DNA, the CDR3 is TGTGCCACCGAGGCGGGGGCCTCGGTCGACAATGAGCAGTTCTTC. It yields the protein CATEAGASVDNEQFF.